The next 24 T cell receptor beta chains were all read from a single sample in a study of PD-L1 blockade in urothelial cancer. Using immunoSEQ multiplex PCR, the repertoire was profiled, and TCRdb retains in-frame clones only, with some absent. The sample has over 40,000 clones, around 80% seen once. The sample was PBMCs, taken around atezolizumab (anti-PD-L1) treatment. The source is a man aged 65 to 85 with urothelial cancer.

This sequence joins TRBV4-2 and TRBJ2-2; D might be TRBD2 (6 bases). V lost 1 base and J lost 6, with 9 bases in between. Germline lookup yields CDR1 LGHNA and CDR2 YNFKEQ. The CDR3 totals 14 residues. As DNA, the CDR3 is TGTGCCAGCAGCCAAGTTGGAGGGTCCGGGGAGCTGTTTTTT. Translation gives CASSQVGGSGELFF.

The chain has TRBV6-6 and TRBJ1-6, with 11 bases fitting TRBD1. Germline V gives CDR1 MNHNY, CDR2 SVGAGI (reference sequence). The CDR3 length is 13 residues. The ends lost 6 bases at V and 13 bases at J; junction bases unmatched: 5. The DNA for the CDR3 is TGTGCCAGCAGCCAGGACAGGGGGCAGCCCCTCCACTTT. Protein product: CASSQDRGQPLHF.

The genes are TRBV28 and TRBJ2-7; 9 bases map to TRBD1. This CDR3 has 15 amino acids. Germline V lookup: CDR1 MDHEN, CDR2 SYDVKM. After removal of 5 bases from V and 4 bases from J, the junction contained 9 bases not matched to a gene. The CDR3 sequence: CASSTPGTGSYEQYF. CDR3 DNA sequence: TGTGCCAGCAGTACTCCCGGGACAGGGTCTTACGAGCAGTACTTC.

V and J are TRBV29-1 and TRBJ1-2, with D tentatively TRBD1 (5 bases). CDR3 length equals 13 residues. Germline CDR1 and CDR2: SQVTM and ANQGSEA. V shed 5 bases and J shed 6 bases, with 16 bases lying between them. The CDR3 reads CSVSWPRAHGYTF. The CDR3 region has the DNA TGCAGCGTTTCCTGGCCCAGGGCCCATGGCTACACCTTC. Full variable domain (remainder filled in from reference TRBV29-1 and TRBJ1-2): SAVISQKPSRDICQRGTSLTIQCQVDSQVTMMFWYRQQPGQSLTLIATANQGSEATYESGFVIDKFPISRPNLTFSTLTVSNMSPEDSSIYLCSVSWPRAHGYTFGSGTRLTVV.

The chain uses TRBV19 and TRBJ1-1; 8 bases fit TRBD1. The V gene's germline CDR1 is LNHDA and CDR2 SQIVND (reference sequence). The CDR3 sequence is 15 residues long. V gave up 5 bases and J gave up 1 base; unmatched junction bases: 6. The CDR3 region has the DNA TGTGCCAGTAGTCCAACAGGGGGATGGAACACTGAAGCTTTCTTT. It yields the protein CASSPTGGWNTEAFF.

This CDR3 reads CASIPDRGRTEAFF. CDR3 DNA: TGTGCCAGCATCCCGGACAGGGGTCGCACTGAAGCTTTCTTT. The rearrangement joins TRBV25-1 to TRBJ1-1; TRBD1 matches at 9 bases. Losses at the gene ends were 7 bases for V and 4 bases for J; bases not matched to a gene: 7. CDR1 and CDR2 (germline): MGHDK, SYGVNS. This CDR3 is 14 amino acids long.

The chain links TRBV18 to TRBJ2-1; weak D call: TRBD2 (6 bases). Germline V gives CDR1 KGHSH, CDR2 LQKENI. The length of the CDR3 is 15 residues. The germline V and J ends were trimmed by 5 bases and 9 bases, with 20 bases remaining between them. CDR3 sequence reads: CASSFPVGSGGEQFF. The CDR3 nucleotides read TGTGCCAGCTCATTTCCGGTTGGCTCCGGGGGTGAGCAGTTCTTC.

This clone was recorded a few times. The chain has TRBV4-3 and TRBJ2-1; 7 bases agree with TRBD2. Germline CDR1 reads LGHNA; CDR2 reads YSLEER. The CDR3 loop spans 16 amino acids. Unmatched junction bases numbered 6, after V lost 0 bases and J lost 4 bases. Here the CDR3 DNA reads TGCGCCAGCAGCCAAGATGCCAGCGGGGAATACAATGAGCAGTTCTTC. Translating it yields CASSQDASGEYNEQFF.

This CDR3 reads CASSFLRQGTEKLFF. The CDR3 DNA is TGTGCCAGCAGCTTTTTACGGCAGGGGACTGAAAAACTGTTTTTT. The chain links TRBV11-2 to TRBJ1-4, with a possible D match to TRBD1 (6 bases). This CDR3 is built from 15 residues. Trimming cost V 3 bases and J 7 bases, with 15 bases left between them. The germline V gene encodes CDR1 SGHAT and CDR2 FQNNGV.

The chain has TRBV6-1 and TRBJ2-7; perhaps TRBD1 as D (6 bases). The germline gives CDR1 MNHNS, CDR2 SASEGT. The CDR3 is 13 amino acids. Trimming took off 5 bases at V and 4 bases at J, with 12 bases between the two ends. For the CDR3, the DNA is TGTGCCAGCAGTCGGGACAAACTGTACGAGCAGTACTTC. Its protein product is CASSRDKLYEQYF.

The chain couples TRBV18 to TRBJ2-5; no reliable D call. Germline V CDR1 and CDR2: KGHSH, LQKENI. This CDR3 is 16 amino acids long. Trimming stripped 3 bases from V and 3 bases from J, with 17 bases between. CDR3 sequence (DNA): TGTGCCAGCTCACCGCCTTTTTCGGGTGAGAAAGAGACCCAGTACTTC. As protein: CASSPPFSGEKETQYF.

The chain employs TRBV9 and TRBJ1-2, with TRBD1 as a possible D gene (5 bases). This CDR3 is built from 13 residues. Germline CDR1 SGDLS, CDR2 YYNGEE. V was cut by 1 base and J by 4 bases, with 8 bases left in between. CDR3 region: CASSVQGSYGYTF. The CDR3 DNA follows: TGTGCCAGCAGCGTACAGGGTAGCTATGGCTACACCTTC.

V usage is TRBV18 and J usage is TRBJ2-7; no reliable D call. The CDR3 length is 12 residues. Germline loops: CDR1 KGHSH, CDR2 LQKENI. Trimming removed 3 bases from V and 1 base from J, with 4 bases in between. CDR3 sequence reads: CASSPESYEQYF. As DNA, the CDR3 is TGTGCCAGCTCACCCGAGTCCTACGAGCAGTACTTC.

The chain couples TRBV28 to TRBJ2-1; 9 bases fit TRBD2. V was pared by 5 bases and J by 3 bases, with 8 bases of the junction left unmatched. This CDR3 is 16 amino acids long. From germline, CDR1 is MDHEN and CDR2 SYDVKM. The CDR3 loop reads CASSGGLAKNYNEQFF. The CDR3 DNA sequence: TGTGCCAGCAGTGGAGGACTAGCGAAGAACTACAATGAGCAGTTCTTC.

This chain connects TRBV5-1 to TRBJ2-7; D might be TRBD1 (6 bases). Trimming took 4 bases from V and 2 from J, leaving 13 bases between them. This CDR3 is 14 amino acids long. Germline CDR1 is SGHRS and CDR2 is YFSETQ. CDR3 protein: CASSPGNRAYEQYF. CDR3 nucleotide sequence: TGCGCCAGCAGCCCCGGAAACAGGGCCTACGAGCAGTACTTC. Full variable domain (remainder filled in from reference TRBV5-1 and TRBJ2-7): KAGVTQTPRYLIKTRGQQVTLSCSPISGHRSVSWYQQTPGQGLQFLFEYFSETQRNKGNFPGRFSGRQFSNSRSEMNVSTLELGDSALYLCASSPGNRAYEQYFGPGTRLTVT.

The chain carries TRBV7-8 and TRBJ2-2, with D perhaps TRBD1 (5 bases). The CDR3 extends over 14 amino acids. The germline CDR1 and CDR2 sequences are SGHVS and FQNEAQ. Trimming shortened V by 4 bases and J by 4 bases, and 10 bases separated the two germline ends. CDR3 amino acids: CASSSRAATGELFF. CDR3 nucleotides: TGTGCCAGCAGCTCCAGGGCGGCCACCGGGGAGCTGTTTTTT.

This clone was seen more than once but under ten times. The chain is built from TRBV2 and TRBJ2-4; D is possibly TRBD1 (5 bases). Per the germline V gene, CDR1 is SNHLY and CDR2 is FYNNEI. Trimming removed 4 bases at V and 0 bases at J, with 13 bases between. CDR3 length equals 16 residues. The CDR3 DNA is TGTGCCAGCAGTGGTGGGGCGTCCGTAGCCAAAAACATTCAGTACTTC. Translated: CASSGGASVAKNIQYF.

The J gene is TRBJ2-2, the V gene TRBV5-1, with 7 bases aligning to TRBD1. The germline V gene has CDR1 SGHRS and CDR2 YFSETQ. J lost 0 bases, V lost 6 bases, and 8 bases had no gene match. The CDR3 totals 16 residues. CDR3 nucleotides: TGCGCCAGCACAACCGGGACAGTCTCGAACACCGGGGAGCTGTTTTTT. Protein: CASTTGTVSNTGELFF. The full variable domain, its missing parts supplied by reference TRBV5-1 and TRBJ2-2, is KAGVTQTPRYLIKTRGQQVTLSCSPISGHRSVSWYQQTPGQGLQFLFEYFSETQRNKGNFPGRFSGRQFSNSRSEMNVSTLELGDSALYLCASTTGTVSNTGELFFGEGSRLTVL.

V is TRBV28 and J is TRBJ1-5; weak D call: TRBD1 (5 bases). This CDR3 region has 15 residues. Trimming removed 2 bases at V and 3 bases at J, with 11 bases between. Germline V lookup: CDR1 MDHEN, CDR2 SYDVKM. The CDR3 region has the DNA TGTGCCAGCAGTTTAGGGCAGGGCCCCAATCAGCCCCAGCATTTT. Protein: CASSLGQGPNQPQHF.

This chain links TRBV5-1 with TRBJ1-1; 8 nucleotides align to TRBD1. Trimming took 2 bases from V and 7 from J; bases not matched to a gene: 1. The CDR3 is 12 amino acids. CDR1 SGHRS and CDR2 YFSETQ come from the germline V gene. CDR3 amino acids: CASSFGQGEAFF. The CDR3 DNA reads as TGCGCCAGCAGCTTTGGACAGGGTGAAGCTTTCTTT.

V usage is TRBV19 and J usage is TRBJ2-7; 10 nucleotides align to TRBD2. V dropped 5 bases and J dropped 6; count of bases not matched to a gene: 16. Germline V gene lookup returns CDR1 LNHDA and CDR2 SQIVND (reference sequence). The CDR3 covers 17 residues. CDR3 coding DNA: TGTGCCAGTAGTCCTATTCCCCAACTAGCGGGAAGAACCGAGCAGTACTTC. It yields the protein CASSPIPQLAGRTEQYF.

The J gene is TRBJ2-1, the V gene TRBV28; tentative D call: TRBD2 (6 bases). The germline gives CDR1 MDHEN, CDR2 SYDVKM. This CDR3 is 15 amino acids long. Deletions cut 3 bases from V and 5 bases from J, with 14 bases between. Here the CDR3 DNA reads TGTGCCAGCAGTTTGGGGGGTCTCCGGAACAATGAGCAGTTCTTC. It codes for CASSLGGLRNNEQFF.

This chain uses TRBV7-2 with TRBJ2-7; TRBD2 agrees at 8 bases. Trimming took 3 bases from V and 5 from J; bases not matched to a gene: 3. There are 13 residues in the CDR3. Germline V gene sequence: CDR1 SGHTA, CDR2 FQGNSA. The CDR3 DNA follows: TGTGCCAGCAGCTTGAGCGGGGGTAACGAGCAGTACTTC. Translation: CASSLSGGNEQYF.

The chain carries TRBV5-5 and TRBJ2-7; D may be TRBD1 (6 bases). The germline V and J ends were trimmed by 1 base and 2 bases, with 13 bases remaining between them. This CDR3 comprises 15 residues. CDR1 is SGHKS, CDR2 YYEKEE, per germline (reference sequence). The DNA of the CDR3 is TGTGCCAGCAGCTTGAGCCCAACAGGGCCCTACGAGCAGTACTTC. Residues: CASSLSPTGPYEQYF.